These 3 T cell receptor beta chains originate from one sample sequenced in a study of cytomegalovirus exposure and HLA in healthy donors. It was with 60 Vbeta and 13 Jbeta primers that the PCR ran. Sequencing used immunoSEQ multiplex PCR; TCRdb keeps in-frame clones, though not all of them. The sample carries about 170,000 clones, 60% to 80% recorded once. Specimen: PBMCs. Receptors originate from a man aged 35 to 55 in good health and CMV-seronegative.

This clone was recorded only once. The V call is TRBV19, the J call TRBJ2-5; weak D call: TRBD1 (5 bases). This CDR3 region has 13 residues. V lost 5 bases and J 1 base, leaving 8 bases between the germline ends. Per germline, CDR1 LNHDA and CDR2 SQIVND (reference sequence). The DNA for the CDR3 is TGTGCCAGTAGTGAACAGGTCCAAGAGACCCAGTACTTC. It yields the protein CASSEQVQETQYF.

The gene calls are TRBV5-5 and TRBJ1-2; 7 bases agree with TRBD1. The V and J ends lost 4 bases and 2 bases, in that order; junction bases with no gene match: 5. Germline CDR1 and CDR2: SGHKS and YYEKEE (reference sequence). The CDR3 runs to 14 residues. This CDR3 reads CASSTDRRNYGYTF. As DNA, the CDR3 is TGTGCCAGCAGCACGGACAGGCGAAACTATGGCTACACCTTC.

This chain joins TRBV19 and TRBJ2-6; 10 nucleotides agree with TRBD1. This CDR3 contains 19 residues. Trimming at V came to 4 bases and at J to 4 bases, leaving 13 bases not matched to a gene. Germline CDR1 and CDR2: LNHDA and SQIVND (reference sequence). CDR3: CASSTARDRGRLGANVLTF. The CDR3 DNA sequence: TGTGCCAGTAGTACAGCACGTGACAGGGGGCGGTTAGGGGCCAACGTCCTGACTTTC. The variable domain in full, with the rest retrieved from reference TRBV19 and TRBJ2-6, is DGGITQSPKYLFRKEGQNVTLSCEQNLNHDAMYWYRQDPGQGLRLIYYSQIVNDFQKGDIAEGYSVSREKKESFPLTVTSAQKNPTAFYLCASSTARDRGRLGANVLTFGAGSRLTVL.